This TCR beta chain originates from a study of healthy donors' naive CD4 and CD8 T cells. Looking at the study overall: For TCR alpha, new primers spanned all functional IMGT alpha genes.

On this clonotype: Its antigen is undetermined.

Germline lookup yields CDR1 DFQATT and CDR2 SNEGSKA (reference sequence). The V and J ends lost 5 bases and 2 bases, in that order; junction bases with no gene match: 6. The CDR3 covers 15 residues. Study-wide results and limits: Bulk sequencing left alpha and beta chains unpaired. Naive CD4+ and CD8+ cells reportedly differed in usage of most V and J genes. Negatively charged CDR3s marked CD8+ lineage; positively charged CDR3s marked CD4+ lineage.

TCR libraries were built from about 500 ng of total RNA by linear amplification. TCRdb processed the reads anew with MiXCR; each CDR3 protein has one entry. The repertoire has about 180,000 distinct CDR3 sequences, 74% of them found once; the top ten carry about 2.4%. The source material was naive CD4+ and CD8+ T cells sorted from blood, pooled from several donors. The chain employs TRBV20-1 and TRBJ2-3; 11 bases are a match to TRBD2. The TCR sequence derives from a pool of human donors in good health; the sample pools cells from several healthy donors. The CDR3 reads CSASRLAGPTDTQYF. DNA for the CDR3: TGCAGTGCTTCCCGACTAGCGGGGCCCACAGATACGCAGTATTTT.